One sample yielded the 20 T cell receptor beta chains listed below, sequenced in a study of blood T cells in healthy people across ages. The authors ran a second PCR of roughly 7 to 11 cycles using a sample-barcoded 5' primer and a J-beta primer mix. TCRdb processed the 5' RACE reads anew with MiXCR; each CDR3 protein has one entry. The sample has roughly 730,000 distinct CDR3 sequences, around 50% seen once; the top ten hold roughly 24%. Sequences were obtained from blood. The receptors stem from a man between 35 and 55 years old in good health.

This clonotype has just a few counts. The rearrangement uses TRBV27 and TRBJ2-7; 7 nucleotides match TRBD1. Unmatched junction bases numbered 6, after V lost 3 bases and J lost 4 bases. Germline V gene lookup returns CDR1 MNHEY and CDR2 SMNVEV (reference sequence). The CDR3 length is 14 residues. CDR3 in amino acids: CASSFRTGVYEQYF. The CDR3 DNA follows: TGTGCCAGCAGTTTTAGAACAGGGGTTTACGAGCAGTACTTC.

This chain connects TRBV5-1 to TRBJ2-4; 12 bases agree with TRBD1. V lost 4 bases to trimming and J lost 1 base; unmatched junction nucleotides: 9. This CDR3 is built from 18 residues. Germline-derived CDR1 and CDR2 are SGHRS and YFSETQ. CDR3 DNA sequence: TGCGCCAGCAGCGAGGGGACAGGGGGCCCAGGGGCCAAAAACATTCAGTACTTC. As protein: CASSEGTGGPGAKNIQYF.

The rearrangement uses TRBV20-1 and TRBJ1-4; D remains ambiguous. The germline gives CDR1 DFQATT, CDR2 SNEGSKA (reference sequence). V lost 3 bases and J 8 bases, leaving 4 bases between the germline ends. CDR3 length: 10 amino acids. CDR3 bases: TGCAGTGCTAGTTGGGAAAAACTGTTTTTT. Encoded protein: CSASWEKLFF.

In its sample, this clonotype was seen a few times. V usage is TRBV20-1 and J usage is TRBJ1-5; a possible D gene is TRBD1 (5 bases). The CDR3 runs 13 residues. In germline, CDR1 is DFQATT, CDR2 SNEGSKA (reference sequence). Trimming stripped 3 bases from V and 0 bases from J, with 6 bases between. The chain's CDR3 is CSASQGSNQPQHF. The CDR3, as DNA: TGCAGTGCTAGTCAGGGTAGCAATCAGCCCCAGCATTTT.

The chain carries TRBV29-1 and TRBJ2-5, with 9 bases lining up with TRBD1. V lost 4 bases, J lost 5 bases, and 8 bases stayed unmatched. This CDR3 contains 14 residues. CDR1 and CDR2 (germline): SQVTM, ANQGSEA. CDR3 protein: CSVAGTGNVETQYF. The CDR3 DNA follows: TGCAGCGTTGCCGGGACAGGGAATGTGGAGACCCAGTACTTC.

This clonotype has only a few counts. The rearrangement joins TRBV29-1 to TRBJ2-1; 8 nucleotides align to TRBD2. V was pared by 4 bases and J by 7 bases, with 6 bases of the junction left unmatched. This CDR3 contains 13 residues. The germline V gene encodes CDR1 SQVTM and CDR2 ANQGSEA. CDR3 protein: CSVGAGGRNEQFF. For the CDR3, the DNA is TGCAGCGTTGGGGCGGGAGGCAGGAATGAGCAGTTCTTC.

This chain links TRBV5-1 with TRBJ2-5; a weak D match, TRBD1 (6 bases). Germline loops: CDR1 SGHRS, CDR2 YFSETQ. Trimming shortened V by 6 bases and J by 2 bases, and 17 bases separated the two germline ends. The CDR3 runs 15 residues. This chain's CDR3 is CASTQGPGPQETQYF. CDR3 nucleotide sequence: TGCGCCAGCACCCAGGGGCCCGGCCCGCAAGAGACCCAGTACTTC.

This clonotype was counted a few times. The V gene is TRBV28, the J gene TRBJ2-3; D unclear. The V end was cut by 8 bases, the J end by 2 bases, with 11 bases between. The CDR3 runs to 13 residues. CDR1 and CDR2 (germline): MDHEN, SYDVKM. CDR3 in DNA: TGTGCCAGCCTAGATGGGTTCACAGATACGCAGTATTTT. It specifies CASLDGFTDTQYF.

V and J are TRBV29-1 and TRBJ1-1; 7 bases agree with TRBD1. V shed 5 bases and J 11 bases; nucleotides not matched to a gene: 14. The germline V gene encodes CDR1 SQVTM and CDR2 ANQGSEA. There are 13 residues in the CDR3. The CDR3 DNA sequence: TGCAGCGTTTCCTCCCCACAGGGGCTTTTTGCTTTCTTT. The encoded protein is CSVSSPQGLFAFF.

The chain recombines TRBV5-1 with TRBJ1-1; 7 nucleotides match TRBD1. In germline, CDR1 is SGHRS, CDR2 YFSETQ. With V trimmed by 2 bases and J by 6 bases, 7 bases remained unmatched. The CDR3 is made up of 14 amino acids. The CDR3 is CASSFPTGAAEAFF. The DNA of the CDR3 is TGCGCCAGCAGCTTCCCTACAGGGGCCGCTGAAGCTTTCTTT.

This chain connects TRBV29-1 to TRBJ1-6; D ambiguous. CDR3 length: 13 residues. V lost 4 bases to trimming and J lost 0 bases, with 4 bases between them. The germline gives CDR1 SQVTM, CDR2 ANQGSEA. CDR3 coding DNA: TGCAGCGTTGGTGCCTCCTATAATTCACCCCTCCACTTT. Translated, it gives CSVGASYNSPLHF.

The genes are TRBV4-2 and TRBJ2-3, with D possibly TRBD2 on 5 matching bases. CDR1 LGHNA and CDR2 YNFKEQ come from the germline V gene. V gave up 0 bases and J gave up 8 bases, with 15 bases separating them. The length of the CDR3 is 15 residues. The CDR3, as DNA: TGTGCCAGCAGCCAAGACCGGCTAGCTCAAGGTACGCAGTATTTT. Translating it yields CASSQDRLAQGTQYF.

The rearrangement joins TRBV9 to TRBJ1-1, with 7 bases matching TRBD1. Germline trimming cut 3 bases from V and 5 bases from J; bases unmatched to any gene: 4. The germline V gene encodes CDR1 SGDLS and CDR2 YYNGEE. The CDR3 length is 13 residues. DNA of the CDR3: TGTGCCAGCAGCGAGGGACAGCTTACTGAAGCTTTCTTT. This codes for CASSEGQLTEAFF.

The CDR3 reads CSGNPGGYQETQYF. CDR3 bases: TGCAGTGGTAACCCAGGGGGGTACCAAGAGACCCAGTACTTC. This sequence joins TRBV20-1 and TRBJ2-5; tentative D call: TRBD1 (7 bases). Germline CDR1 is DFQATT and CDR2 is SNEGSKA (reference sequence). This CDR3 comprises 14 residues. Trimming took 7 bases from V and 0 from J, leaving 15 bases between them.

V is TRBV11-3 and J is TRBJ2-6; 8 bases line up with TRBD1. This CDR3 is 19 amino acids long. After removal of 4 bases from V and 1 base from J, the junction contained 12 bases not matched to a gene. Germline V gene data show CDR1 as SGHNT and CDR2 as YENEEA. CDR3: CASSSRFDRGSSGANVLTF. CDR3 nucleotide sequence: TGTGCCAGCAGCTCACGGTTCGACAGGGGCTCTTCTGGGGCCAACGTCCTGACTTTC.

The CDR3 spells CASSVNDGGWGETQYF. The DNA for the CDR3 is TGTGCCAGCAGCGTAAATGATGGTGGTTGGGGAGAGACCCAGTACTTC. The chain joins TRBV9 to TRBJ2-5; no definite D call. Trimming pared 1 base from V and 4 bases from J, leaving 17 bases between. Germline V CDR1 and CDR2: SGDLS, YYNGEE. The CDR3 sequence is 16 residues long.

This clonotype was observed a few times. The genes are TRBV11-1 and TRBJ2-3, with D perhaps being TRBD1 or TRBD2 (5 bases each). CDR3 size: 14 residues. V lost 4 bases and J 5 bases, leaving 13 bases between the germline ends. Per germline, CDR1 SGHAT and CDR2 FQDESV (reference sequence). This CDR3 is CASSSWDEGDTQYF. DNA for the CDR3: TGTGCCAGCAGCTCCTGGGACGAAGGAGATACGCAGTATTTT.

V usage is TRBV10-3 and J usage is TRBJ2-2; TRBD2 is a possible D gene (5 bases). This CDR3 is built from 13 residues. The V and J ends lost 3 bases and 4 bases respectively, with 6 bases between them. CDR1 and CDR2 from the germline V gene are ENHRY and SYGVKD. This CDR3 is CAISDGSTGELFF. The CDR3 region has the DNA TGTGCCATCAGTGATGGGAGCACCGGGGAGCTGTTTTTT.

The chain joins TRBV12-3 or TRBV12-4 to TRBJ2-5; TRBD2 matches at 9 bases. The CDR3 totals 16 residues. The V segment lost 7 bases and the J segment 11 bases; nucleotides outside the gene matches: 20. This CDR3 is CASTDPGLAMYNGQYF. The CDR3 DNA reads as TGTGCCAGCACCGATCCGGGACTAGCAATGTACAATGGGCAGTACTTC.

The V gene is TRBV12-3 or TRBV12-4, the J gene TRBJ2-6, with 9 nucleotides matching TRBD1. The CDR3 contains 16 residues. V shed 7 bases and J 0 bases; nucleotides not matched to a gene: 4. The CDR3: CASKGTGTSGANVLTF. In DNA, the CDR3 is TGTGCCAGCAAAGGGACAGGGACCTCTGGGGCCAACGTCCTGACTTTC.